The 13 T cell receptor beta chains presented below share a single source sample, sequenced in a study of blood T cell repertoires in COVID-19. Sequencing was performed with immunoSEQ multiplex PCR; in TCRdb, only in-frame clones are kept and a portion is missing. This table has approximately 210,000 clones, 84% appearing once. Input material: peripheral blood. The receptors were sampled from a woman aged 50 to 65 with active or convalescent COVID-19.

The chain is built from TRBV5-1 and TRBJ2-7, with TRBD2 identical over 10 bases. This CDR3 spans 14 amino acids. Germline-derived CDR1 and CDR2 are SGHRS and YFSETQ. J lost 7 bases, V lost 1 base, and 5 bases had no gene match. CDR3 protein: CASSLTSGMREQYF. In nucleotides, the CDR3 is TGCGCCAGCAGCTTGACTAGCGGGATGAGGGAGCAGTACTTC.

This CDR3 reads CASSSRTGNYGYTF. The DNA for the CDR3 is TGTGCCAGCAGTTCCCGGACAGGGAACTATGGCTACACCTTC. The V gene is TRBV6-5, the J gene TRBJ1-2; 8 bases match TRBD1. The CDR3 consists of 14 residues. The ends lost 4 bases at V and 2 bases at J; junction bases unmatched: 3. Germline V CDR1 and CDR2: MNHEY, SVGAGI.

The J gene is TRBJ1-3, the V gene TRBV5-6; 8 bases match TRBD1. V was pared by 0 bases and J by 0 bases, with 5 bases of the junction left unmatched. The CDR3 is made up of 17 amino acids. The V gene's germline CDR1 is SGHDT and CDR2 YYEEEE. The CDR3 is CASSLVTGVGSGNTIYF. The DNA for the CDR3 is TGTGCCAGCAGCTTGGTGACAGGGGTGGGCTCTGGAAACACCATATATTTT.

This rearrangement joins TRBV27 to TRBJ2-3; 8 bases line up with TRBD1. The CDR3 length is 16 residues. In germline, CDR1 is MNHEY, CDR2 SMNVEV (reference sequence). V lost 5 bases, J lost 4 bases, and 11 bases stayed unmatched. The CDR3 DNA reads TGTGCCAGCAGTCCCACGGACAGGGTGAAAGCAGATACGCAGTATTTT. This encodes CASSPTDRVKADTQYF.

The J gene is TRBJ2-5, the V gene TRBV7-9, with D possibly TRBD2 on 5 matching bases. The CDR3 contains 17 residues. V shed 0 bases and J shed 5 bases, with 19 bases lying between them. The germline V gene encodes CDR1 SEHNR and CDR2 FQNEAQ (reference sequence). Written as DNA, the CDR3 is TGTGCCAGCAGCTTAGCGCTCGACACCCGGAGAGGGGAGACCCAGTACTTC. This codes for CASSLALDTRRGETQYF.

This rearrangement joins TRBV11-3 to TRBJ2-1, with 8 nucleotides matching TRBD2. Germline values: CDR1 SGHNT, CDR2 YENEEA. The ends lost 5 bases at V and 4 bases at J; junction bases unmatched: 13. The CDR3 consists of 17 residues. CDR3: CASSHGGGKGIYNEQFF. The CDR3, as DNA: TGTGCCAGCAGCCACGGCGGGGGGAAAGGGATTTACAATGAGCAGTTCTTC.

The chain combines TRBV30 with TRBJ2-7; tentative D call: TRBD1 (6 bases). The V and J ends lost 3 bases and 6 bases respectively, with 18 bases between them. Germline V gives CDR1 GTSNPN, CDR2 SVGIG (reference sequence). This CDR3 contains 14 residues. CDR3 sequence reads: CAWRSWVQGSEQYF. The DNA for the CDR3 is TGTGCCTGGAGATCCTGGGTACAGGGCAGCGAGCAGTACTTC.

This clone was seen more than once but under ten times. The chain carries TRBV5-4 and TRBJ2-6, with 10 bases fitting TRBD1. The CDR3 is 17 amino acids. CDR1 is SGHNT and CDR2 is YYREEE in the germline V gene (reference sequence). V lost 3 bases and J lost 2; bases outside the gene matches: 5. CDR3 in DNA: TGTGCCAGCAGCTCGGGACAGGGGTTAGCTGGGGCCAACGTCCTGACTTTC. Protein sequence: CASSSGQGLAGANVLTF.

The chain is built from TRBV28 and TRBJ1-5, with TRBD1 matching over 10 bases. The CDR3 consists of 14 residues. After removal of 4 bases from V and 6 bases from J, the junction contained 3 bases not matched to a gene. The germline V gene has CDR1 MDHEN and CDR2 SYDVKM. In nucleotides, the CDR3 is TGTGCCAGCAGTTGGAGGGACAGGGGTCAGCCCCAGCATTTT. Translated, it gives CASSWRDRGQPQHF.

The chain couples TRBV28 to TRBJ1-6; D uncertain. The length of the CDR3 is 14 residues. The V gene's germline CDR1 is MDHEN and CDR2 SYDVKM. Trimming left V 7 bases short and J 0 bases short, with 7 bases between. In DNA, the CDR3 is TGTGCCAGCACGGGGAGCTCCTATAATTCACCCCTCCACTTT. Amino acids: CASTGSSYNSPLHF.

This clone was observed a single time. This chain joins TRBV13 and TRBJ1-6; 10 bases are a match to TRBD1. Losses at the gene ends were 4 bases for V and 7 bases for J; bases not matched to a gene: 4. The CDR3 is made up of 15 amino acids. Germline V CDR1 and CDR2: PRHDT, FYEKMQ (reference sequence). The CDR3 protein is CASSSRDRGNSPLHF. Here the CDR3 DNA reads TGTGCCAGCAGCTCCCGGGACAGGGGAAATTCACCCCTCCACTTT.

The chain links TRBV9 to TRBJ2-5; 9 bases fit TRBD2. J gave up 5 bases and V 0 bases, and 5 bases lay outside the gene matches. Germline V lookup: CDR1 SGDLS, CDR2 YYNGEE. This CDR3 is built from 15 residues. The CDR3 loop is CASSVAAGGRETQYF. CDR3 coding DNA: TGTGCCAGCAGCGTAGCGGCGGGGGGGAGGGAGACCCAGTACTTC.

The rearrangement links TRBV29-1 to TRBJ1-1; D uncertain. CDR1 is SQVTM, CDR2 ANQGSEA, per germline. There are 10 residues in the CDR3. CDR3 in DNA: TGCACCACCGGGGAGACTGAAGCTTTCTTT. It is translated as CTTGETEAFF.